The present T cell receptor (beta chain) was sequenced within a study of T cells expressing NK-cell markers. Overall study: The study sequenced eight donors, seven HCMV-seropositive and one seronegative. Study results and limitations: The same clonotypes also predominated in the CD3+CD56-NKG2C+ fraction of several donors. For six donors, the dominant NKG2C+ clonotypes made up 1.0-7.0% of their CD8+ T cells.

This CDR3 has 16 residues. TCRdb derives one entry per CDR3 protein from the 5' RACE reads, leaving out DNA. This table lists hundreds of thousands of distinct CDR3 sequences. About this clonotype: Its cognate antigen is unknown.

The V gene is TRBV12-3 or TRBV12-4, the J gene TRBJ2-2; TCRdb returns TRBD2, unconfirmable since there is no DNA. The sequence came from a man aged 18-75 years in good health. Input material: blood T cells: a sorted CD56 or NKG2C T cell subset, CD4+ or CD8+ T cells, or bulk PBMC T cells (not recorded which). The CDR3 spells CASSWVLAKNTGELFF.